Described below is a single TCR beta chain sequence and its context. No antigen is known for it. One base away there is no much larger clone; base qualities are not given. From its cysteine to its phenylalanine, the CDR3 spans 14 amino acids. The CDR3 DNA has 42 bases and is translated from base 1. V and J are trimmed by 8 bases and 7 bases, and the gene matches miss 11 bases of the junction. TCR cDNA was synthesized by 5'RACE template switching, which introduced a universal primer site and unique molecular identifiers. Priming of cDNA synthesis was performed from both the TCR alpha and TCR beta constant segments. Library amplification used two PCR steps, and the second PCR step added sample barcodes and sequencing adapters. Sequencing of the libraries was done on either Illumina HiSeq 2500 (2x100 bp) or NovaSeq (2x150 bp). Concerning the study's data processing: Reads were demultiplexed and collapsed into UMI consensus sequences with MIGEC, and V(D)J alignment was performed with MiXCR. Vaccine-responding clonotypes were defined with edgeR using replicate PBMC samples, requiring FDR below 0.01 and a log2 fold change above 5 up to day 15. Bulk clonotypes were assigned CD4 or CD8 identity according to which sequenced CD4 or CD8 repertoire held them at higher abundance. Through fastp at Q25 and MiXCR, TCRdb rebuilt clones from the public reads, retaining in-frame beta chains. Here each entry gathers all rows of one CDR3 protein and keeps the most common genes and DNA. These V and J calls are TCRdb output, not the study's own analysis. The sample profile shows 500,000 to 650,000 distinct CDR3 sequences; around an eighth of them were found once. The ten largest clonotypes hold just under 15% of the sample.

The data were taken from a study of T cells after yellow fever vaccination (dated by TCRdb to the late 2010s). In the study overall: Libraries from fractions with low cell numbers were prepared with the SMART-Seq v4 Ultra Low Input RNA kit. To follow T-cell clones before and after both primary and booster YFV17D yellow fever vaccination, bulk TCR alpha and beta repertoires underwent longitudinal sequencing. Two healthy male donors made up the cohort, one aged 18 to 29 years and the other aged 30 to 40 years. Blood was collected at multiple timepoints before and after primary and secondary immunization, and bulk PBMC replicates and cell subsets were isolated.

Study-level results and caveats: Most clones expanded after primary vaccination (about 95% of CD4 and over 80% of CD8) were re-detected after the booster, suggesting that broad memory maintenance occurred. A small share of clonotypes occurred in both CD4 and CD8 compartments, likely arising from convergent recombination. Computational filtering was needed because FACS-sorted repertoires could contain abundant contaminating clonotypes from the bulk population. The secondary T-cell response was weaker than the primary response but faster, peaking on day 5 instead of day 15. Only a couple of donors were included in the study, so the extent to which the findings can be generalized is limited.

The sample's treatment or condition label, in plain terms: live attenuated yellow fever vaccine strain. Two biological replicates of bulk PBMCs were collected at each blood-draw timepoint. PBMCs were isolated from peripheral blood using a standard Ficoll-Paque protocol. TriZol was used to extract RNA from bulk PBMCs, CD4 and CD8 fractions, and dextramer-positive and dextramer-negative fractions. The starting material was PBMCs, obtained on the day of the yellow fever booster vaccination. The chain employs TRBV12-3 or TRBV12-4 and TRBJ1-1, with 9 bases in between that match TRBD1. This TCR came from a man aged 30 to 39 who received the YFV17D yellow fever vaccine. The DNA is TGTGCCAGCGGGGGACAGGGTGGAGGCCTTGAAGCTTTCTTT. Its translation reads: CASGGQGGGLEAFF.